The 12 T cell receptor beta chains reported below all come from one sample, sequenced in a study of blood T cell repertoires in COVID-19. The data were produced by immunoSEQ multiplex PCR, yet TCRdb's version contains in-frame clones alone and is incomplete. Here the sample spans roughly 230,000 clones, 70% to 90% being singletons. The sequenced material came from PBMCs or T cells enriched from blood (not recorded which). Every receptor here comes from a woman aged 45-65 years who had been exposed to COVID-19.

The chain uses TRBV5-4 and TRBJ2-7, with D maybe TRBD2 (5 bases). V was pared by 3 bases and J by 3 bases, with 16 bases between. The CDR3 sequence is 15 residues long. Germline values: CDR1 SGHNT, CDR2 YYREEE (reference sequence). CDR3 bases: TGTGCCAGCAGCTGGACTCCGTTACAGAACTACGAGCAGTACTTC. It is translated as CASSWTPLQNYEQYF.

The chain joins TRBV5-1 to TRBJ2-4; the D is unclear. CDR1 and CDR2 from the germline V gene are SGHRS and YFSETQ. The CDR3 extends over 16 amino acids. V lost 2 bases and J lost 0, with 12 bases in between. CDR3 nucleotide sequence: TGCGCCAGCAGCTTTGGCCGAACCCAAGCCAAAAACATTCAGTACTTC. Translated: CASSFGRTQAKNIQYF.

V and J are TRBV27 and TRBJ2-1; D might be TRBD1 (6 bases). This CDR3 region has 14 residues. V shed 0 bases and J shed 7 bases, with 10 bases lying between them. Germline loops: CDR1 MNHEY, CDR2 SMNVEV (reference sequence). The CDR3 is CASSLSQGPNEQFF. The CDR3 bases are TGTGCCAGCAGTTTATCACAGGGACCTAATGAGCAGTTCTTC.

This chain connects TRBV30 to TRBJ1-3; the D gene is possibly TRBD1 (5 bases). The CDR3 is made up of 15 amino acids. V lost 0 bases to trimming and J lost 4 bases, with 13 bases between them. Germline V CDR1 and CDR2: GTSNPN, SVGIG (reference sequence). CDR3 nucleotide sequence: TGTGCCTGGAGTGTATGGCGGGGGAAGGGAAACACCATATATTTT. This sequence encodes CAWSVWRGKGNTIYF.

The rearrangement links TRBV7-2 to TRBJ1-6, with D perhaps matching TRBD1 (5 bases). Trimming stripped 2 bases from V and 5 bases from J, with 7 bases between. The CDR3 has 14 residues. Per the germline V gene, CDR1 is SGHTA and CDR2 is FQGNSA. CDR3 residues: CASSLQGNNSPLHF. Written as DNA, the CDR3 is TGTGCCAGCAGCTTACAGGGAAATAATTCACCCCTCCACTTT.

The chain couples TRBV3-1 (or the pseudogene TRBV3-2) to TRBJ1-2; 7 bases match TRBD1. This CDR3 comprises 11 residues. The V gene's germline CDR1 is LGHDT and CDR2 YNNKEL (reference sequence). Trimming removed 5 bases from V and 9 bases from J; junction bases left unmatched: 3. CDR3 DNA: TGTGCCAGCAGCGACAGGGACAGCTACACCTTC. This translates into CASSDRDSYTF.

The chain uses TRBV6-5 and TRBJ1-1, with a tentative D call TRBD1 (6 bases). The V gene's germline CDR1 is MNHEY and CDR2 SVGAGI. Trimming shortened V by 4 bases and J by 7 bases, and 16 bases separated the two germline ends. The CDR3 has 14 residues. Here the CDR3 DNA reads TGTGCCAGCAGTTTAAAATCAGGGGTTCATGAAGCTTTCTTT. The encoded protein is CASSLKSGVHEAFF.

The genes are TRBV11-2 and TRBJ2-3, with 7 bases aligning to TRBD1. Per germline, CDR1 SGHAT and CDR2 FQNNGV. This CDR3 has 14 residues. V shed 5 bases and J 6 bases; nucleotides not matched to a gene: 8. The CDR3 coding sequence is TGTGCCAGCAGCCGATCGACAGGGTTGGATACGCAGTATTTT. Residues: CASSRSTGLDTQYF.

The chain links TRBV11-2 to TRBJ2-2; D is perhaps TRBD1 (5 bases). CDR3 length equals 12 residues. Germline loops: CDR1 SGHAT, CDR2 FQNNGV. Trimming removed 3 bases from V and 8 bases from J, with 7 bases in between. The CDR3 protein is CASSFQGGELFF. The CDR3 bases are TGTGCCAGCAGCTTTCAGGGTGGGGAGCTGTTTTTT.

This chain connects TRBV27 to TRBJ1-1, with TRBD1 identical over 8 bases. The junction had 11 bases not matched to a gene; V was cut back by 5 bases and J by 6 bases. This CDR3 is 15 amino acids long. The germline gives CDR1 MNHEY, CDR2 SMNVEV (reference sequence). The CDR3 DNA sequence: TGTGCCAGCAGTCCACCGAGGACAGGGAAGGCTGAAGCTTTCTTT. It encodes CASSPPRTGKAEAFF.

This clone was observed a few times. This chain joins TRBV3-1 (or the pseudogene TRBV3-2) and TRBJ1-1, with D hard to call. Between the trimmed V and J ends, which lost 8 bases and 1 base, there was a span of 11 bases. CDR1 is LGHDT and CDR2 is YNNKEL in the germline V gene (reference sequence). This CDR3 is built from 13 residues. CDR3 DNA sequence: TGTGCCAGCTCCCTCCAGTCGAACACTGAAGCTTTCTTT. It encodes CASSLQSNTEAFF.

This clone was detected only once. J is TRBJ1-2 and V is TRBV28; D is possibly TRBD1 (5 bases). Germline V CDR1 and CDR2: MDHEN, SYDVKM. This CDR3 has 12 residues. Between the trimmed V and J ends, which lost 2 bases and 10 bases, there was a span of 11 bases. The CDR3 spells CASSLARVDYTF. The CDR3 region has the DNA TGTGCCAGCAGTTTAGCCAGGGTGGACTACACCTTC.